The 6 T cell receptor beta chains listed next were all sequenced from one sample in a study of Ad26.COV2.S vaccination and SARS-CoV-2 variants (dated by TCRdb to 2020 to 2023). Interpreted using the paper, the treatment or condition label stands for: around 19 received Ad26.COV2.S at low or high dose, single or two shots; roughly 5 received placebo; per-sample allocation not given. Repertoires of vaccine and placebo recipients were sequenced from samples taken on day 63 after the first injection. Receptors were amplified or captured by the immunoSEQ multiplex PCR assay. In its TCRdb copy, this immuneACCESS table keeps in-frame sequences only and misses some clones. Where compared with another copy, unresolved V genes explain less than half of these, and the others have no known cause. The sample table records approximately 410,000 clones; 92% of these occur just once. The ten top clones hold less than 2% of the sample.

The starting material was peripheral blood, obtained in a trial of Ad26.COV2.S vaccine versus placebo. Source of these receptors: a person aged 18 to 59 who received the Ad26.COV2.S COVID-19 vaccine or a placebo.

As concerns this clone: The sample holds other DNA sequences that translate to the same CDR3. The V call is TRBV6-5, the J call TRBJ1-4; D possibly corresponds to TRBD1 (6 bases). This CDR3 is built from 12 residues. V was shortened by 6 bases and J by 8 bases, with 10 bases between the two germline ends. Germline CDR1 is MNHEY and CDR2 is SVGAGI. In DNA, the CDR3 is TGTGCCAGCAGGCAGGGGCGGGAAAAACTGTTTTTT. Its protein is CASRQGREKLFF.

The chain combines TRBV6-6 with TRBJ1-2, with 12 bases identical to TRBD1. In germline, CDR1 is MNHNY, CDR2 SVGAGI (reference sequence). V lost 9 bases, J lost 4 bases, and 12 bases stayed unmatched. The CDR3 has 16 residues. The DNA of the CDR3 is TGTGCCAGTACCCCCGGGGGACAGGGGGCGCGCTATGGCTACACCTTC. It yields the protein CASTPGGQGARYGYTF.

The V gene is TRBV5-1, the J gene TRBJ2-3; weak D call: TRBD1 (6 bases). The CDR3 runs 15 residues. V lost 1 base, J lost 0 bases, and 9 bases lay in between. Germline loops: CDR1 SGHRS, CDR2 YFSETQ. This chain's CDR3 is CASSLPRGSTDTQYF. Written as DNA, the CDR3 is TGCGCCAGCAGCTTGCCCAGGGGAAGCACAGATACGCAGTATTTT. The full variable domain, in which reference TRBV5-1 and TRBJ2-3 provide the parts outside the CDR3, is KAGVTQTPRYLIKTRGQQVTLSCSPISGHRSVSWYQQTPGQGLQFLFEYFSETQRNKGNFPGRFSGRQFSNSRSEMNVSTLELGDSALYLCASSLPRGSTDTQYFGPGTRLTVL.

In DNA form, the CDR3 reads TGTGCCAGCAGCTTTCTGGGATCTTCTGGAAACACCATATATTTT. Protein product: CASSFLGSSGNTIYF. The chain carries TRBV7-9 and TRBJ1-3, with D hard to call. This CDR3 comprises 15 residues. Germline V gene data show CDR1 as SEHNR and CDR2 as FQNEAQ (reference sequence). Deletions cut 3 bases from V and 1 base from J, with 10 bases between.

J is TRBJ1-2 and V is TRBV9; D might be TRBD1 (5 bases). The germline CDR1 and CDR2 sequences are SGDLS and YYNGEE. The germline V and J ends were trimmed by 6 bases and 6 bases, with 24 bases remaining between them. The CDR3 covers 16 residues. As DNA, the CDR3 is TGTGCCAGCACGAGGACAATGTCGGGCCCCGACGATGGCTACACCTTC. It translates to CASTRTMSGPDDGYTF.

This clone came up once. The DNA for the CDR3 is TGCAGCGTTGGCACAGGGGGTTATGGCTACACCTTC. Its protein is CSVGTGGYGYTF. V is TRBV29-1 and J is TRBJ1-2; the match to TRBD1 covers 8 bases. This CDR3 is built from 12 residues. Germline V lookup: CDR1 SQVTM, CDR2 ANQGSEA. The J segment lost 5 bases and the V segment lost 4 bases, leaving 3 bases of the junction unmatched.